The 16 T cell receptor beta chains below were found in one sample sequenced in a study of T cells in Graves' hyperthyroidism and ophthalmopathy. Amplified TCR beta CDR3 regions derived from RNA transcripts. First-round RT-PCR targeting the TCR CDR3 was performed with the HTBI primer set. TCRdb re-called the multiplex PCR reads with MiXCR, one entry per CDR3 protein. Among 550,000 to 700,000 distinct CDR3 sequences listed, about 45% were seen once. Sequencing was performed on peripheral blood or thyroid tissue (not recorded which). The receptors derive from an adult woman with Graves' disease, either hyperthyroidism or ophthalmopathy (not recorded which).

This clonotype was counted at least ten times. The genes are TRBV15 and TRBJ1-1, with D unresolved. The CDR3 has 14 amino acids. Germline V gene data show CDR1 as LNHNV and CDR2 as YYDKDF (reference sequence). Trimming pared 3 bases from V and 5 bases from J, leaving 13 bases between. DNA of the CDR3: TGTGCCACCAGCAGCCCCGGGAGCACGACTGAAGCTTTCTTT. Its protein is CATSSPGSTTEAFF.

In its sample, this clonotype was seen a few times. The J gene is TRBJ1-1, the V gene TRBV29-1; D gene ambiguous. Germline loops: CDR1 SQVTM, CDR2 ANQGSEA. The CDR3 is made up of 12 amino acids. V dropped 5 bases and J dropped 1 base, with 8 bases sitting between them. CDR3 residues: CSVSLGNTEAFF. The CDR3 nucleotides are TGCAGCGTTTCCTTGGGGAACACTGAAGCTTTCTTT.

The V and J genes are TRBV20-1 and TRBJ1-5, with D uncertain. Trimming shortened V by 5 bases and J by 5 bases, and 10 bases separated the two germline ends. The CDR3 is 12 residues long. Germline loops: CDR1 DFQATT, CDR2 SNEGSKA (reference sequence). This CDR3 is CSAPFRDQPQHF. The DNA for the CDR3 is TGCAGTGCTCCCTTCCGGGATCAGCCCCAGCATTTT.

This clonotype was seen repeatedly, ten times or more. This CDR3 reads CASSLGTGDLYEQYF. CDR3 DNA: TGTGCCAGCAGCCTCGGGACAGGGGACCTCTACGAGCAGTACTTC. The chain employs TRBV11-2 and TRBJ2-7; 10 positions match TRBD1. CDR1 and CDR2 (germline): SGHAT, FQNNGV. The CDR3 length is 15 residues. With 5 bases clipped from V and 3 bases from J, the junction kept 7 bases outside the gene matches.

The rearrangement joins TRBV7-8 to TRBJ1-3; D unclear. CDR3 size: 14 residues. CDR1 and CDR2 (germline): SGHVS, FQNEAQ. The V gene lost 0 bases and the J gene lost 10 bases, with 13 bases spanning the gap. CDR3 in DNA: TGTGCCAGCAGCTTAGCGACGGTTGCGGGAACCATATATTTT. Translating it yields CASSLATVAGTIYF.

This clonotype occurred many times. The chain joins TRBV20-1 to TRBJ1-6; D uncertain. V gave up 2 bases and J gave up 7 bases, with 9 bases separating them. The length of the CDR3 is 13 residues. CDR1 DFQATT and CDR2 SNEGSKA come from the germline V gene (reference sequence). Here the CDR3 DNA reads TGCAGTGCTAGAAGTACAATCAATTCACCCCTCCACTTT. Translated, it gives CSARSTINSPLHF.

J is TRBJ1-1 and V is TRBV10-3; D is unclear. Germline V gene lookup returns CDR1 ENHRY and CDR2 SYGVKD. V lost 1 base, J lost 1 base, and 10 bases lay in between. This CDR3 has 15 amino acids. CDR3 DNA: TGTGCCATCAGTGAGTATGACGGCCGGAACACTGAAGCTTTCTTT. Its protein product is CAISEYDGRNTEAFF.

This clonotype occurred many times. DNA for the CDR3: TGTGCCAGCAGTGACCCCTCTCCGGCTGCTGATCAAGAGACCCAGTACTTC. Translation gives CASSDPSPAADQETQYF. The chain combines TRBV2 with TRBJ2-5; D call uncertain. The CDR3 has 17 amino acids. Trimming pared 3 bases from V and 2 bases from J, leaving 19 bases between. CDR1 is SNHLY and CDR2 is FYNNEI in the germline V gene.

This clonotype was counted many times. The chain couples TRBV5-1 to TRBJ2-7; tentative D call: TRBD1 (5 bases). Germline V lookup: CDR1 SGHRS, CDR2 YFSETQ. Trimming took off 0 bases at V and 0 bases at J, with 10 bases between the two ends. The CDR3 loop spans 15 amino acids. CDR3 sequence: CASSLVAGSSYEQYF. The CDR3, as DNA: TGCGCCAGCAGCTTGGTCGCAGGGTCCTCCTACGAGCAGTACTTC. Full variable domain (remainder filled in from reference TRBV5-1 and TRBJ2-7): KAGVTQTPRYLIKTRGQQVTLSCSPISGHRSVSWYQQTPGQGLQFLFEYFSETQRNKGNFPGRFSGRQFSNSRSEMNVSTLELGDSALYLCASSLVAGSSYEQYFGPGTRLTVT.

The sample holds many counts of this clonotype. V gene TRBV20-1 combines with J gene TRBJ1-2; D is ambiguous. Germline V gene sequence: CDR1 DFQATT, CDR2 SNEGSKA (reference sequence). The CDR3 extends over 11 amino acids. V lost 3 bases, J lost 5 bases, and 7 bases lay in between. Written as DNA, the CDR3 is TGCAGTGCTAGCGTTGGGTATGGCTACACCTTC. The encoded protein is CSASVGYGYTF.

This clonotype has a count of ten or more. The chain combines TRBV2 with TRBJ1-2; no definite D call. Germline CDR1 reads SNHLY; CDR2 reads FYNNEI. With 2 bases removed from V and 6 bases from J, the gap between germline ends came to 10 bases. The CDR3 is 13 amino acids. CDR3 nucleotides: TGTGCCAGCAGTGAAACGGGGAGGAATGGCTACACCTTC. This gives the protein CASSETGRNGYTF. Variable domain in full (rest from reference TRBV2 and TRBJ1-2): EPEVTQTPSHQVTQMGQEVILRCVPISNHLYFYWYRQILGQKVEFLVSFYNNEISEKSEIFDDQFSVERPDGSNFTLKIRSTKLEDSAMYFCASSETGRNGYTFGSGTRLTVV.

This clonotype was seen more than once but under ten times. The chain carries TRBV10-3 and TRBJ1-1, with D hard to call. The ends were cut back, 6 bases at V and 0 bases at J, with 8 bases in the middle. Germline V lookup: CDR1 ENHRY, CDR2 SYGVKD. The CDR3 runs 13 residues. CDR3 sequence reads: CAIRPRMNTEAFF. The CDR3 DNA follows: TGTGCCATCAGGCCCCGGATGAACACTGAAGCTTTCTTT.

The table lists this clonotype with many counts. The rearrangement uses TRBV12-3 or TRBV12-4 and TRBJ1-4; D call uncertain. This CDR3 region has 15 residues. Trimming left V 1 base short and J 9 bases short, with 15 bases between. The CDR3 protein is CASSLEARPDQKLFF. CDR3 nucleotide sequence: TGTGCCAGCAGTTTAGAGGCCAGGCCTGATCAAAAACTGTTTTTT.

This clonotype has ten or more counts. This sequence joins TRBV7-2 and TRBJ2-2, with no clear D. The V end lost 4 bases, the J end lost 7 bases, and 10 bases lay between the germline ends. Germline CDR1 and CDR2: SGHTA and FQGNSA. The length of the CDR3 is 13 residues. CDR3 bases: TGTGCCAGCAGCTCCGGACCGAACGGGGAGCTGTTTTTT. This gives the protein CASSSGPNGELFF.

The V gene is TRBV20-1, the J gene TRBJ1-1; D perhaps matches TRBD1 (5 bases). This CDR3 comprises 12 residues. Looked up from germline, CDR1 is DFQATT and CDR2 is SNEGSKA (reference sequence). The DNA of the CDR3 is TGCAGCTGCCCCCGGGGGGAGACTGAAGCTTTCTTT. Amino acid sequence: CSCPRGETEAFF.

This clonotype was observed once. V usage is TRBV15 and J usage is TRBJ2-7; a weak D match, TRBD2 (5 bases). The germline gives CDR1 LNHNV, CDR2 YYDKDF (reference sequence). V gave up 6 bases and J gave up 3 bases, with 15 bases separating them. The CDR3 length is 14 residues. The CDR3 DNA sequence: TGTGCCACCAGTAGTGCTAGCTCCCACTACGAGCAGTACTTC. This codes for CATSSASSHYEQYF.